These 7 T cell receptor beta chains originate from one sample sequenced in a study of monozygotic twins with inflammatory bowel disease (dated by TCRdb to about 2019). Library generation was performed with 5' RACE. The reads were generated on an Illumina HiSeq 2500. Following TCRdb reprocessing, every CDR3 protein sequence forms one entry, and DNA is not provided. In this sample's table one finds 300,000 to 400,000 distinct CDR3 sequences. The ten largest clonotypes hold around 2% of the sample. Material: blood. Every receptor here comes from a human donor with ulcerative colitis or Crohn's disease, or a healthy co-twin of an affected twin (not recorded which).

The genes are TRBV10-3 and TRBJ2-2. Per the germline V gene, CDR1 is ENHRY and CDR2 is SYGVKD. The CDR3 contains 15 residues. The CDR3 sequence is CAIGETEINTGELFF.

The rearrangement links TRBV6-6 to TRBJ1-1; the D call of TRBD1 rests on TCRdb alone, since no DNA is present to check it. Germline V lookup: CDR1 MNHNY, CDR2 SVGAGI (reference sequence). This CDR3 spans 13 amino acids. The chain's CDR3 is CASSSSGETEAFF.

The chain is built from TRBV28 and TRBJ2-5. Germline CDR1 MDHEN, CDR2 SYDVKM. This CDR3 has 12 amino acids. The CDR3 is CASSFLQETQYF.

The rearrangement links TRBV20-1 to TRBJ2-1; TCRdb's assignment of TRBD2 cannot be checked, as there is no DNA. Germline V gene lookup returns CDR1 DFQATT and CDR2 SNEGSKA (reference sequence). The CDR3 spans 13 residues. This chain's CDR3 is CSARGGGEHKQFF.

V and J are TRBV5-1 and TRBJ2-6. This CDR3 is built from 15 residues. The V gene's germline CDR1 is SGHRS and CDR2 YFSETQ. CDR3 protein: CASGFDSSGANVLTF.

The chain links TRBV7-2 to TRBJ2-1. Germline V CDR1 and CDR2: SGHTA, FQGNSA. This CDR3 contains 13 residues. The CDR3 reads CASSSDRGNEQFF.

The V call is TRBV12-3 or TRBV12-4, the J call TRBJ2-1; the D gene TCRdb calls, TRBD2, cannot be checked with no DNA. The CDR3 has 15 amino acids. The CDR3 is CASSSGTSPSNEQFF.